The 28 T cell receptor beta chains below were found in one sample sequenced in a study of vaccination and CD4 T cells after COVID-19 (dated by TCRdb to between 2021 and 2024). The sample's treatment or condition label is to be understood as: 10-day PBMC culture with coronavirus spike peptide pools or control peptides (ViraFEST assay). Antigen specificity for these receptors is unknown. Library preparation used PCR. TCRdb shows the sequencer as Illumina iSeq 100. DNA from cultured CD4+ T cells underwent TCR sequencing with the Oncomine TCR Beta short-read assay at the Johns Hopkins FTIC core. The public reads were quality trimmed at Q25 with fastp and then assembled into clones with MiXCR by TCRdb, keeping productive beta chains. For every CDR3 protein sequence, its rows merge into one entry that carries the most common genes and DNA. The sample table shows 11,000 to 15,000 distinct CDR3 sequences, and under 25% are seen once. Approximately 16% of the sample is in the top ten clones.

The material sequenced was cultured CD4+ T cells from blood. These receptors came from a human donor with COVID-19.

The rearrangement links TRBV10-3 to TRBJ2-3; 9 bases agree with TRBD2. V trimming: 8 bases; J trimming: 2 bases; junction bases outside the gene matches: 8. The CDR3 runs to 15 residues. Per germline, CDR1 ENHRY and CDR2 SYGVKD. The CDR3 coding sequence is TGTGCCATCGGCGGGGTAGCGGGGGCCACAGATACGCAGTATTTT. It codes for CAIGGVAGATDTQYF.

The rearrangement joins TRBV5-4 to TRBJ1-5; a possible D gene is TRBD1 (6 bases). The CDR3 is made up of 15 amino acids. The germline V and J ends were trimmed by 0 bases and 6 bases, with 13 bases remaining between them. Germline values: CDR1 SGHNT, CDR2 YYREEE (reference sequence). CDR3 DNA: TGTGCCAGCAGCTTGGATGCGGGGGCGGGTCAGCCCCAGCATTTT. Translated: CASSLDAGAGQPQHF.

The gene calls are TRBV5-4 and TRBJ2-3, with D unresolved. The length of the CDR3 is 14 residues. V lost 0 bases and J lost 2, with 7 bases in between. Germline loops: CDR1 SGHNT, CDR2 YYREEE (reference sequence). The CDR3 protein is CASSLALVTDTQYF. The CDR3 DNA sequence: TGTGCCAGCAGCTTGGCTCTGGTCACAGATACGCAGTATTTT.

This clonotype was observed a handful of times. This sequence joins TRBV20-1 and TRBJ2-7; unclear D gene. V gave up 0 bases and J gave up 0 bases, with 9 bases separating them. The CDR3 has 14 amino acids. The germline CDR1 and CDR2 sequences are DFQATT and SNEGSKA (reference sequence). The CDR3 DNA reads as TGCAGTGCTAGAGACCCAGGTGTCTCCTACGAGCAGTACTTC. The encoded protein is CSARDPGVSYEQYF.

This clonotype was observed a handful of times. The chain employs TRBV11-2 and TRBJ2-1; D may be TRBD2 (7 bases). CDR1 and CDR2 from the germline V gene are SGHAT and FQNNGV. The CDR3 spans 14 residues. The V gene lost 4 bases and the J gene lost 8 bases, with 15 bases spanning the gap. The CDR3 loop reads CASSSLGGAYEQFF. The CDR3 bases are TGTGCCAGCAGCTCCCTAGGGGGGGCCTATGAGCAGTTCTTC.

This clonotype has a single count. The junction shows a germline mismatch at one end, possibly a read error. This CDR3 is CAVGPSNRPQHF. The CDR3, as DNA: TGTGCCGTAGGCCCAAGCAATCGGCCCCAGCATTTT. V is TRBV28 and J is TRBJ1-5; D remains ambiguous. Germline CDR1 reads MDHEN; CDR2 reads SYDVKM. The CDR3 contains 12 residues.

V gene TRBV5-1 combines with J gene TRBJ1-4, with 8 nucleotides matching TRBD1. Germline V gene lookup returns CDR1 SGHRS and CDR2 YFSETQ. The CDR3 totals 15 residues. V gave up 2 bases and J gave up 7 bases; unmatched junction bases: 7. The CDR3 region is CASSFASGGGEKLFF. CDR3 bases: TGCGCCAGCAGCTTCGCGTCAGGGGGCGGTGAAAAACTGTTTTTT.

This clonotype was seen more than once but under ten times. The chain is built from TRBV6-1 and TRBJ2-5; 12 bases line up with TRBD2. CDR1 and CDR2 (germline): MNHNS, SASEGT. The CDR3 runs to 18 residues. Trimming at V came to 0 bases and at J to 2 bases, leaving 7 bases not matched to a gene. The CDR3 region is CASSEAQTSGGVQETQYF. CDR3 coding DNA: TGTGCCAGCAGTGAAGCCCAGACTAGCGGGGGAGTTCAAGAGACCCAGTACTTC.

This clonotype appeared a few times. The chain uses TRBV6-5 and TRBJ2-2, with unresolved D. Trimming stripped 0 bases from V and 6 bases from J, with 11 bases between. Germline lookup yields CDR1 MNHEY and CDR2 SVGAGI. The CDR3 is 15 residues long. CDR3 in DNA: TGTGCCAGCAGTTACTCCGAGGTCCGGTCCGGGGAGCTGTTTTTT. Protein sequence: CASSYSEVRSGELFF.

By sample fraction, this clonotype is medium-sized. The gene calls are TRBV30 and TRBJ1-1, with D uncertain. The length of the CDR3 is 13 residues. Trimming left V 0 bases short and J 5 bases short, with 10 bases between. Germline loops: CDR1 GTSNPN, CDR2 SVGIG (reference sequence). The CDR3 region is CAWSVQPGTEAFF. CDR3 DNA: TGTGCCTGGAGTGTACAGCCCGGGACTGAAGCTTTCTTT.

A few counts support this clonotype. The chain combines TRBV11-2 with TRBJ1-2, with D uncertain. The CDR3 consists of 13 residues. In germline, CDR1 is SGHAT, CDR2 FQNNGV. V lost 0 bases, J lost 2 bases, and 4 bases lay in between. CDR3 sequence reads: CASSLDTNYGYTF. CDR3 nucleotide sequence: TGTGCCAGCAGCTTAGACACGAACTATGGCTACACCTTC.

In its sample, this clonotype was seen a few times. The chain couples TRBV20-1 to TRBJ1-2, with TRBD1 identical over 7 bases. Germline CDR1 reads DFQATT; CDR2 reads SNEGSKA (reference sequence). With V trimmed by 6 bases and J by 8 bases, 6 bases remained unmatched. This CDR3 comprises 11 residues. The CDR3 here is CSASGTEGYTF. Here the CDR3 DNA reads TGCAGTGCGTCCGGGACAGAGGGCTACACCTTC.

Only one count was recorded for this clonotype. This rearrangement joins TRBV11-2 to TRBJ1-1; D perhaps matches TRBD1 (5 bases). CDR1 SGHAT and CDR2 FQNNGV come from the germline V gene. There are 16 residues in the CDR3. The V and J ends lost 0 bases and 5 bases respectively, with 16 bases between them. In DNA form, the CDR3 reads TGTGCCAGCAGCTTAGAGTTTGGCAAAAAGGGGACTGAAGCTTTCTTT. Its protein is CASSLEFGKKGTEAFF.

The chain recombines TRBV2 with TRBJ2-3; D gene ambiguous. The CDR3 has 14 residues. The ends were cut back, 4 bases at V and 4 bases at J, with 12 bases in the middle. Germline CDR1 and CDR2: SNHLY and FYNNEI. CDR3 amino acids: CASSVRHMADTQYF. The CDR3 DNA is TGTGCCAGCAGTGTCAGGCATATGGCAGATACGCAGTATTTT.

This clonotype was observed a few times. The V call is TRBV29-1, the J call TRBJ1-2, with 10 bases fitting TRBD1. The V and J ends lost 6 bases and 4 bases, in that order; junction bases with no gene match: 8. Germline loops: CDR1 SQVTM, CDR2 ANQGSEA. The CDR3 contains 14 residues. CDR3 in DNA: TGCAGCGTGCTTCCGACAGGGGGCATCTATGGCTACACCTTC. This encodes CSVLPTGGIYGYTF.

This clonotype appeared a few times. The J gene is TRBJ2-2, the V gene TRBV6-1, with 8 bases matching TRBD1. Germline CDR1 and CDR2: MNHNS and SASEGT. V was pared by 8 bases and J by 8 bases, with 10 bases of the junction left unmatched. The CDR3 is made up of 14 amino acids. The CDR3 reads CASAGGAGSGELFF. CDR3 in DNA: TGTGCCAGCGCAGGGGGCGCAGGATCGGGGGAGCTGTTTTTT.

The chain uses TRBV9 and TRBJ1-4; 9 nucleotides align to TRBD1. Germline V gene data show CDR1 as SGDLS and CDR2 as YYNGEE. The J segment lost 8 bases and the V segment lost 1 base, leaving 6 bases of the junction unmatched. The CDR3 is 15 amino acids. CDR3: CASSVPGTGHEKLFF. The CDR3 coding sequence is TGTGCCAGCAGCGTACCGGGGACAGGGCACGAAAAACTGTTTTTT.

The gene calls are TRBV19 and TRBJ1-2; D call uncertain. The CDR3 is 12 amino acids. V shed 5 bases and J shed 5 bases, with 9 bases lying between them. CDR1 is LNHDA and CDR2 is SQIVND in the germline V gene (reference sequence). CDR3 bases: TGTGCCAGTAGTCTCATGGGTTATGGCTACACCTTC. This translates into CASSLMGYGYTF.

This clonotype appeared a few times. V usage is TRBV6-5 and J usage is TRBJ2-3, with D possibly matching TRBD2 (6 bases). The V end was cut by 2 bases, the J end by 3 bases, with 12 bases between. The CDR3 is 15 amino acids. Germline V lookup: CDR1 MNHEY, CDR2 SVGAGI. The CDR3 loop is CASSYDGGRTDTQYF. The CDR3 nucleotides are TGTGCCAGCAGTTACGACGGGGGAAGGACAGATACGCAGTATTTT.

Within the sample, this clonotype is medium-sized. CDR3 nucleotide sequence: TGTGCCTGGAGTGTAAGTATAGGAGTTCAGCCCCAGCATTTT. Its protein is CAWSVSIGVQPQHF. This rearrangement joins TRBV30 to TRBJ1-5, with unresolved D. The germline CDR1 and CDR2 sequences are GTSNPN and SVGIG (reference sequence). The CDR3 consists of 14 residues. V was pared by 0 bases and J by 6 bases, with 12 bases between.

This clonotype has only a few counts. The genes are TRBV15 and TRBJ1-3; D is perhaps TRBD1 (6 bases). This CDR3 has 18 amino acids. The V end lost 6 bases, the J end lost 1 base, and 22 bases lay between the germline ends. Germline CDR1 reads LNHNV; CDR2 reads YYDKDF (reference sequence). The CDR3 DNA reads TGTGCCACCAGTTCTCGGGGCCGGGGGGCAGGGTCTGGAAACACCATATATTTT. This encodes CATSSRGRGAGSGNTIYF.

Regarding this clonotype: Germline and junction disagree at one end, which may indicate a read error. The V gene is TRBV6-2 or TRBV6-3, the J gene TRBJ1-5; 8 bases are a match to TRBD1. CDR3 length equals 15 residues. The germline V gene has CDR1 MNHEY and CDR2 SVGEGT. CDR3 sequence: CASSRRQGKRQTQHF. Written as DNA, the CDR3 is TGTGCCAGCAGCCGACGACAGGGGAAACGTCAGACCCAGCATTTT.

V and J are TRBV20-1 and TRBJ2-7, with 8 nucleotides matching TRBD1. V lost 4 bases, J lost 1 base, and 6 bases stayed unmatched. In germline, CDR1 is DFQATT, CDR2 SNEGSKA (reference sequence). The CDR3 is made up of 14 amino acids. CDR3 sequence (DNA): TGCAGTGCTACGGACAGGGTGTTTTCCTACGAGCAGTACTTC. Amino acids: CSATDRVFSYEQYF.

The rearrangement links TRBV28 to TRBJ1-5; TRBD1 matches at 11 bases. Germline CDR1 is MDHEN and CDR2 is SYDVKM. The CDR3 runs to 17 residues. J lost 6 bases, V lost 4 bases, and 11 bases had no gene match. CDR3 sequence reads: CASSYSGWDRGSQPQHF. The CDR3 nucleotides are TGTGCCAGCAGTTACTCAGGTTGGGACAGGGGGTCTCAGCCCCAGCATTTT.

This clonotype was seen a handful of times. The chain combines TRBV27 with TRBJ1-5, with 10 bases aligning to TRBD1. The junction had 12 bases not matched to a gene; V was cut back by 1 base and J by 3 bases. The germline V gene has CDR1 MNHEY and CDR2 SMNVEV (reference sequence). The length of the CDR3 is 19 residues. Here the CDR3 DNA reads TGTGCCAGCAGTTTATTCGCCCGACAGGGGGCACCAGACAATCAGCCCCAGCATTTT. It encodes CASSLFARQGAPDNQPQHF.

This chain links TRBV6-5 with TRBJ2-2; TRBD1 is a possible D gene (6 bases). This CDR3 region has 14 residues. Germline lookup yields CDR1 MNHEY and CDR2 SVGAGI. Trimming removed 2 bases from V and 7 bases from J, with 11 bases in between. This CDR3 is CASSYQNRDGELFF. DNA of the CDR3: TGTGCCAGCAGTTACCAAAACAGGGACGGGGAGCTGTTTTTT.

This clonotype was recorded a few times. The V and J genes are TRBV6-5 and TRBJ1-3, with D unclear. CDR1 and CDR2 from the germline V gene are MNHEY and SVGAGI. V was pared by 2 bases and J by 0 bases, with 8 bases between. The CDR3 loop spans 15 amino acids. The CDR3 sequence is CASSYQTDSGNTIYF. The CDR3 DNA sequence: TGTGCCAGCAGTTACCAAACAGACTCTGGAAACACCATATATTTT.

The V gene is TRBV28, the J gene TRBJ2-7; tentatively, D is TRBD1 (6 bases). CDR3 length: 12 residues. The V and J ends lost 5 bases and 11 bases respectively, with 16 bases between them. Per the germline V gene, CDR1 is MDHEN and CDR2 is SYDVKM. In DNA, the CDR3 is TGTGCCAGCAGTCTGACGTCCCAGGGGAAGTACTTC. Residues: CASSLTSQGKYF.